A single sample is the source of the 20 T cell receptor beta chains below, sequenced in a study of T cells in Graves' hyperthyroidism and ophthalmopathy. Amplified TCR beta CDR3 regions came from RNA transcripts. Using the HTBI primer set, a first-round RT-PCR was run on the TCR CDR3. A single record per CDR3 protein comes from TCRdb applying MiXCR to the multiplex PCR reads. The profile shows around 280,000 distinct CDR3 sequences, about an eighth of them singletons. The sample comprised blood. The origin of the receptors is a woman in her 30s with Graves' hyperthyroidism that later progressed to Graves' ophthalmopathy.

This clonotype was counted ten times or more. The V call is TRBV9, the J call TRBJ2-3; D gene uncertain. Trimming cost V 3 bases and J 4 bases, with 12 bases left between them. This CDR3 contains 14 residues. Germline CDR1 and CDR2: SGDLS and YYNGEE. The CDR3 region is CASSAESSSDTQYF. CDR3 coding DNA: TGTGCCAGCAGCGCCGAGAGTAGCTCAGATACGCAGTATTTT.

Worth noting for this clonotype: A much larger clone lies a single base off, so this may be a read error. This chain connects TRBV2 to TRBJ2-2, with a weak D call TRBD2 (6 bases). The V and J ends lost 8 bases and 1 base respectively, with 11 bases between them. CDR1 is SNHLY, CDR2 FYNNEI, per germline. The CDR3 runs 14 residues. This CDR3 is CASGGIENTGELFF. DNA for the CDR3: TGTGCCAGCGGGGGGATAGAGAACACCGGGGAGCTGTTTTTT. Variable domain in full (rest from reference TRBV2 and TRBJ2-2): EPEVTQTPSHQVTQMGQEVILRCVPISNHLYFYWYRQILGQKVEFLVSFYNNEISEKSEIFDDQFSVERPDGSNFTLKIRSTKLEDSAMYFCASGGIENTGELFFGEGSRLTVL.

The chain has TRBV24-1 and TRBJ2-2; TRBD1 agrees at 9 bases. The germline gives CDR1 KGHDR, CDR2 SFDVKD. This CDR3 has 16 amino acids. The V gene end was trimmed by 3 bases and the J gene end by 4 bases; junction bases not matched to a gene: 5. CDR3 DNA sequence: TGTGCCACCAGTGATGACACAGGGGGCCTCACCGGGGAGCTGTTTTTT. Its translation is CATSDDTGGLTGELFF.

This sequence joins TRBV13 and TRBJ2-2, with 7 bases that match TRBD2. Germline trimming cut 4 bases from V and 5 bases from J; bases unmatched to any gene: 4. Germline V gene data show CDR1 as PRHDT and CDR2 as FYEKMQ (reference sequence). CDR3 length equals 14 residues. The CDR3 here is CASSSGTITGELFF. The CDR3 DNA follows: TGTGCCAGCAGCTCAGGGACTATTACCGGGGAGCTGTTTTTT.

Ten or more counts support this clonotype. This chain links TRBV19 with TRBJ2-1; 13 bases map to TRBD2. The CDR3 runs 15 residues. Germline values: CDR1 LNHDA, CDR2 SQIVND (reference sequence). With 7 bases clipped from V and 8 bases from J, the junction kept 8 bases outside the gene matches. In DNA form, the CDR3 reads TGTGCCAGTACCCCCGGGACTAGCGGGACTGATGAGCAGTTCTTC. Translated: CASTPGTSGTDEQFF. Drawing the rest from reference TRBV19 and TRBJ2-1, the complete variable domain is DGGITQSPKYLFRKEGQNVTLSCEQNLNHDAMYWYRQDPGQGLRLIYYSQIVNDFQKGDIAEGYSVSREKKESFPLTVTSAQKNPTAFYLCASTPGTSGTDEQFFGPGTRLTVL.

This clonotype was counted ten times or more. This rearrangement joins TRBV7-9 to TRBJ2-3; 7 bases are shared with TRBD1. The V and J ends lost 4 bases and 4 bases, in that order; junction bases with no gene match: 11. The CDR3 is 16 residues long. Germline CDR1 and CDR2: SEHNR and FQNEAQ (reference sequence). CDR3 in amino acids: CASSSGTEGWADTQYF. CDR3 bases: TGTGCCAGCAGCTCAGGGACAGAGGGATGGGCAGATACGCAGTATTTT. The full variable domain, in which reference TRBV7-9 and TRBJ2-3 provide the parts outside the CDR3, is DTGVSQNPRHKITKRGQNVTFRCDPISEHNRLYWYRQTLGQGPEFLTYFQNEAQLEKSRLLSDRFSAERPKGSFSTLEIQRTEQGDSAMYLCASSSGTEGWADTQYFGPGTRLTVL.

This chain connects TRBV9 to TRBJ1-2; D might be TRBD1 (5 bases). Deletions cut 0 bases from V and 6 bases from J, with 12 bases between. Germline V gives CDR1 SGDLS, CDR2 YYNGEE. This CDR3 is built from 14 residues. DNA of the CDR3: TGTGCCAGCAGCGTAGGCGCGGGGCCCCATGGCTACACCTTC. Translated: CASSVGAGPHGYTF.

This clonotype was counted at least ten times. V gene TRBV12-3 or TRBV12-4 combines with J gene TRBJ2-5, with D unclear. This CDR3 has 13 amino acids. V gave up 0 bases and J gave up 9 bases, with 11 bases separating them. The CDR3 DNA reads TGTGCCAGCAGTTTAGCCCGGCGGTGGTCCCAGTACTTC. Translated: CASSLARRWSQYF.

This chain links TRBV27 with TRBJ2-7; D unclear. Trimming removed 6 bases at V and 5 bases at J, with 14 bases between. The CDR3 extends over 13 amino acids. The germline CDR1 and CDR2 sequences are MNHEY and SMNVEV (reference sequence). CDR3: CASSLGRSDEQYF. CDR3 nucleotide sequence: TGTGCCAGCAGCCTCGGACGGTCCGACGAGCAGTACTTC.

In its sample, this clonotype was seen many times. This chain connects TRBV18 to TRBJ2-1; 8 nucleotides match TRBD2. This CDR3 is built from 14 residues. J lost 6 bases, V lost 6 bases, and 7 bases had no gene match. CDR1 KGHSH and CDR2 LQKENI come from the germline V gene. The CDR3 is CASSLAGISNEQFF. The DNA for the CDR3 is TGTGCCAGCTCGTTAGCGGGAATCAGCAATGAGCAGTTCTTC.

This clonotype was seen only a few times. This sequence may be a read error, since a much larger clone differs from it by one base. This likely comes from a read error, as the CDR3 has no conserved phenylalanine or tryptophan at its end. This chain connects TRBV7-3 to TRBJ1-1; D perhaps matches TRBD1 (6 bases). The germline gives CDR1 SGHTA, CDR2 FQGTGA. V lost 5 bases and J 0 bases, leaving 10 bases between the germline ends. The CDR3 is 14 residues long. The CDR3 is CASSQGLVNTEAFL. CDR3 bases: TGTGCCAGCAGCCAGGGGTTGGTGAACACTGAAGCTTTCCTT.

This clonotype was observed a handful of times. The chain links TRBV19 to TRBJ1-6, with 10 bases identical to TRBD1. The CDR3 is made up of 16 amino acids. Germline-derived CDR1 and CDR2 are LNHDA and SQIVND (reference sequence). After removal of 6 bases from V and 7 bases from J, the junction contained 9 bases not matched to a gene. The CDR3 reads CASSPRDRGMNSPLHF. The DNA of the CDR3 is TGTGCCAGTAGCCCCCGGGACAGGGGTATGAATTCACCCCTCCACTTT.

This clonotype was observed at least ten times. The rearrangement uses TRBV7-2 and TRBJ2-6; weak D call: TRBD1 (5 bases). V was shortened by 2 bases and J by 3 bases, with 11 bases between the two germline ends. The CDR3 totals 16 residues. Germline lookup yields CDR1 SGHTA and CDR2 FQGNSA. CDR3 sequence (DNA): TGTGCCAGCAGCTTATTAGGGGCCGGTGGGGCCAACGTCCTGACTTTC. It specifies CASSLLGAGGANVLTF.

Many counts were recorded for this clonotype. V usage is TRBV7-2 and J usage is TRBJ1-4; TRBD1 matches at 8 bases. After removal of 5 bases from V and 7 bases from J, the junction contained 9 bases not matched to a gene. The CDR3 is 15 amino acids. In germline, CDR1 is SGHTA, CDR2 FQGNSA. The CDR3 loop is CASSPSAGTGEKLFF. The CDR3 bases are TGTGCCAGCAGCCCTAGCGCCGGGACAGGTGAAAAACTGTTTTTT.

Turning to this clonotype: A much larger clone is a single base away; this may be a read error. The chain is built from TRBV6-2 or TRBV6-3 and TRBJ2-1; 8 bases line up with TRBD1. Germline loops: CDR1 MNHEY, CDR2 SVGEGT. This CDR3 is 15 amino acids long. The CDR3 loop reads CASSFPQGADNDQFF. The CDR3 bases are TGTGCCAGCAGTTTCCCGCAGGGGGCGGACAATGATCAGTTCTTC.

Ten or more counts support this clonotype. V is TRBV12-3 or TRBV12-4 and J is TRBJ2-2; TRBD1 is a possible D gene (5 bases). The germline V and J ends were trimmed by 8 bases and 1 base, with 8 bases remaining between them. This CDR3 has 13 residues. The CDR3 DNA sequence: TGTGCCAGCGCTGGACAGAACACCGGGGAGCTGTTTTTT. Its translation: CASAGQNTGELFF.

This clonotype was counted many times. The J gene is TRBJ1-1, the V gene TRBV30, with D tentatively TRBD1 (5 bases). CDR3 length: 13 amino acids. CDR1 and CDR2 (germline): GTSNPN, SVGIG (reference sequence). Trimming stripped 0 bases from V and 5 bases from J, with 10 bases between. CDR3 in amino acids: CAWSVGGTTEAFF. Here the CDR3 DNA reads TGTGCCTGGAGTGTAGGAGGGACTACTGAAGCTTTCTTT. Variable domain in full (rest from reference TRBV30 and TRBJ1-1): SQTIHQWPATLVQPVGSPLSLECTVEGTSNPNLYWYRQAAGRGLQLLFYSVGIGQISSEVPQNLSASRPQDRQFILSSKKLLLSDSGFYLCAWSVGGTTEAFFGQGTRLTVV.

The CDR3 DNA follows: TGTGCCATCAGTGAAGAGGGAGGAGTTAATCAGCCCCAGCATTTT. Protein: CAISEEGGVNQPQHF. V and J are TRBV10-3 and TRBJ1-5, with no clear D. There are 15 residues in the CDR3. Trimming shortened V by 3 bases and J by 4 bases, and 13 bases separated the two germline ends. Germline assignment: CDR1 ENHRY and CDR2 SYGVKD.

The V call is TRBV18, the J call TRBJ2-7; tentatively, D is TRBD2 (5 bases). Trimming left V 4 bases short and J 2 bases short, with 12 bases between. Germline V gives CDR1 KGHSH, CDR2 LQKENI. The CDR3 covers 14 residues. The CDR3 DNA sequence: TGTGCCAGCTCACGAGGGCAGGAGCCCTACGAGCAGTACTTC. Encoded protein: CASSRGQEPYEQYF.

This chain uses TRBV19 with TRBJ2-3; tentatively, D is TRBD1 (5 bases). Germline V gene lookup returns CDR1 LNHDA and CDR2 SQIVND (reference sequence). The ends were cut back, 4 bases at V and 0 bases at J, with 11 bases in the middle. The CDR3 is 15 amino acids. The CDR3, as DNA: TGTGCCAGTAGTAAATCGCAGGGTAGCACAGATACGCAGTATTTT. This encodes CASSKSQGSTDTQYF. Drawing the rest from reference TRBV19 and TRBJ2-3, the complete variable domain is DGGITQSPKYLFRKEGQNVTLSCEQNLNHDAMYWYRQDPGQGLRLIYYSQIVNDFQKGDIAEGYSVSREKKESFPLTVTSAQKNPTAFYLCASSKSQGSTDTQYFGPGTRLTVL.